This TCR beta chain stems from a study of preoperative IRX-2 immunotherapy in early breast cancer. Repertoires were generated with immunoSEQ multiplex PCR, while TCRdb's copy carries only in-frame clones and drops some. Of 55,000 to 70,000 clones listed, roughly 94% are singletons. Germline V gene data show CDR1 as LGHNA and CDR2 as YNFKEQ. This CDR3 contains 17 residues. V lost 4 bases to trimming and J lost 3 bases; unmatched junction nucleotides: 12. The treatment is: preoperative locoregional IRX-2 cytokine immunotherapy. This phase Ib study tested locoregional IRX-2 cytokine immunotherapy given before surgery.

J is TRBJ1-3 and V is TRBV4-2, with TRBD1 matching 7 bases. This sample was taken from a patient treated with IRX-2 immunotherapy. This sequence was found in a human donor with breast cancer. The CDR3 DNA reads TGTGCCAGCAGCCGTAACTCTGGGACAGACGATGGAAACACCATATATTTT. Its translation: CASSRNSGTDDGNTIYF.